The rows below give T cell receptor beta chains drawn from one sample of a study of blood T cell repertoires in COVID-19. Only in-frame clones appear in the TCRdb table, and some are missing; sequencing was by immunoSEQ multiplex PCR. Counted here are 200,000 or so clones, approximately 86% occurring once; the ten biggest clones make up roughly 0.91%. The sample taken for sequencing was peripheral blood. The origin of the receptors is a man aged 55 to 69 with COVID-19, enrolled during active disease. Each CDR3 is given with its conserved first and last residue. Fields, in order: clone size, D gene, V gene, J gene, CDR3 protein, CDR3 DNA. D genes are given only for firm matches. Clone sizes are given selectively: once, few, many, or a class where the clone is expanded.

NA,TRBD1,TRBV6-5,TRBJ1-2,CASSSILDRGYGYTF,TGTGCCAGCAGTTCGATATTAGACAGGGGCTATGGCTACACCTTC
NA,NA,TRBV7-8,TRBJ1-2,CATPGTGNGYTF,TGTGCCACCCCGGGAACGGGGAATGGCTACACCTTC
NA,TRBD1,TRBV14,TRBJ2-1,CASSQEGGQGIYNEQFF,TGTGCCAGCAGCCAAGAGGGGGGACAGGGGATCTACAATGAGCAGTTCTTC
NA,TRBD1,TRBV4-2,TRBJ2-5,CASSQPGQGIQETQYF,TGTGCCAGCAGCCAACCGGGACAGGGGATCCAAGAGACCCAGTACTTC
few,NA,TRBV7-9,TRBJ1-2,CASSLDGTANYGYTF,TGTGCCAGCAGCTTAGATGGTACAGCTAACTATGGCTACACCTTC
NA,NA,TRBV10-2,TRBJ2-7,CASSEWVAPKSYEQYF,TGCGCCAGCAGTGAGTGGGTAGCGCCAAAATCCTACGAGCAGTACTTC
NA,NA,TRBV6-6,TRBJ2-1,CASSSHTGSSYNEQFF,TGTGCCAGCAGTTCCCACACAGGGAGCTCCTACAATGAGCAGTTCTTC
NA,NA,TRBV7-2,TRBJ1-1,CASSLLQARLLNTEAFF,TGTGCCAGCAGCTTATTACAGGCCCGGCTTTTGAACACTGAAGCTTTCTTT
NA,TRBD2,TRBV9,TRBJ2-3,CASSHSGSPSTDTQYF,TGTGCCAGCAGCCATAGCGGGAGCCCTAGCACAGATACGCAGTATTTT
NA,NA,TRBV7-9,TRBJ1-1,CASSLEVEAFF,TGTGCCAGCAGCTTGGAGGTTGAAGCTTTCTTT
NA,NA,TRBV30,TRBJ1-2,CAWSLGFPGEGYTF,TGTGCCTGGAGCCTAGGCTTCCCCGGGGAAGGCTACACCTTC
NA,NA,TRBV11-2,TRBJ1-1,CASSLLRGMNTEAFF,TGTGCCAGCAGCTTACTGCGAGGCATGAACACTGAAGCTTTCTTT
NA,NA,TRBV30,TRBJ1-3,CALGGESGNTIYF,TGTGCCTTAGGAGGGGAATCTGGAAACACCATATATTTT
NA,NA,TRBV2,TRBJ1-1,CASTRDKNTEAFF,TGTGCCAGCACTAGGGACAAGAACACTGAAGCTTTCTTT
NA,TRBD1,TRBV10-3,TRBJ1-5,CAISEQLPGTGSGQPQHF,TGTGCCATCAGTGAGCAATTACCCGGGACAGGGTCCGGACAGCCCCAGCATTTT
NA,TRBD1,TRBV4-1,TRBJ1-2,CASSQVFTGEYGYTF,TGCGCCAGCAGCCAAGTTTTTACAGGGGAGTATGGCTACACCTTC
NA,TRBD1,TRBV9,TRBJ2-5,CASSVGGTGRGETQYF,TGTGCCAGCAGCGTAGGCGGGACAGGGAGAGGGGAGACCCAGTACTTC
NA,NA,TRBV5-4,TRBJ1-4,CASSLDPGLNLEKLFF,TGTGCCAGCAGCCTCGACCCGGGACTTAATCTTGAAAAACTGTTTTTT
NA,TRBD1,TRBV7-9,TRBJ2-7,CASSVGTGDYEQYF,TGTGCCAGCAGTGTGGGGACAGGAGACTACGAGCAGTACTTC
NA,NA,TRBV3-1/TRBV3-2,TRBJ2-7,CASSQVQYEQYF,TGTGCCAGCAGCCAGGTTCAGTACGAGCAGTACTTC
NA,TRBD1,TRBV7-8,TRBJ1-1,CASSLAWAGGNTEAFF,TGTGCCAGCAGCTTAGCCTGGGCAGGGGGGAACACTGAAGCTTTCTTT
NA,NA,TRBV7-9,TRBJ2-7,CASGLSYEQYF,TGTGCCAGTGGCCTTTCCTACGAGCAGTACTTC
NA,TRBD1,TRBV6-2/TRBV6-3,TRBJ1-2,CASSQQGASNYGYTF,TGTGCCAGCAGTCAACAGGGGGCGTCGAACTATGGCTACACCTTC
NA,NA,TRBV15,TRBJ1-1,CATSKFGQNTEAFF,TGTGCCACCAGCAAATTCGGACAGAACACTGAAGCTTTCTTT
NA,NA,TRBV7-2,TRBJ1-1,CASSPQGGGTEAFF,TGTGCCAGCAGCCCTCAGGGAGGTGGGACTGAAGCTTTCTTT
NA,TRBD1,TRBV9,TRBJ2-7,CASSVGQAIYEQYF,TGTGCCAGCAGCGTCGGACAGGCTATTTACGAGCAGTACTTC
NA,NA,TRBV19,TRBJ1-5,CASSIGDTIIQPQHF,TGTGCCAGTAGTATAGGGGACACAATAATCCAGCCCCAGCATTTT
NA,TRBD2,TRBV11-2,TRBJ2-1,CASSLGLAGYYNEQFF,TGTGCCAGCAGCTTGGGACTAGCGGGATATTACAATGAGCAGTTCTTC
NA,NA,TRBV6-1,TRBJ1-1,CASSEALGGRVEAFF,TGTGCCAGCAGTGAAGCGCTGGGGGGTAGGGTGGAAGCTTTCTTT
NA,TRBD2,TRBV4-2,TRBJ2-7,CASSPSYLTSGGGYEQYF,TGTGCCAGCAGCCCCTCATATCTTACTAGCGGAGGGGGGTACGAGCAGTACTTC
NA,NA,TRBV7-2,TRBJ1-3,CASSPRRPDSGNTIYF,TGTGCCAGCAGCCCAAGGAGGCCCGACTCTGGAAACACCATATATTTT
NA,NA,TRBV5-6,TRBJ1-2,CASSDVRGNYGYTF,TGTGCCAGCAGCGATGTGCGGGGTAACTATGGCTACACCTTC
medium-sized,TRBD2,TRBV7-9,TRBJ2-1,CASSLTGGGNEQFF,TGTGCCAGCAGCTTAACGGGGGGAGGGAATGAGCAGTTCTTC
NA,NA,TRBV11-2,TRBJ1-1,CASSQTMAGYTEAFF,TGTGCCAGCAGCCAAACAATGGCAGGGTACACTGAAGCTTTCTTT
NA,NA,TRBV5-1,TRBJ2-7,CASSLGGDEQYF,TGCGCCAGCAGCTTGGGGGGGGACGAGCAGTACTTC
NA,NA,TRBV3-1/TRBV3-2,TRBJ2-7,CASSHVYEQYF,TGTGCCAGCAGCCACGTCTACGAGCAGTACTTC
few,NA,TRBV7-2,TRBJ1-1,CASRPEGWNTEAFF,TGTGCCAGCAGGCCAGAGGGTTGGAACACTGAAGCTTTCTTT
NA,TRBD1,TRBV7-3,TRBJ2-2,CASSIGQGNTGELFF,TGTGCCAGCAGCATCGGACAGGGCAACACCGGGGAGCTGTTTTTT
once,NA,TRBV29-1,TRBJ2-1,CSDMTAREQFF,TGCAGCGATATGACAGCCCGAGAGCAGTTCTTC
NA,TRBD1,TRBV7-9,TRBJ1-2,CASSDPGTGAPVDGYTF,TGTGCCAGCAGCGATCCCGGGACAGGGGCCCCCGTGGATGGCTACACCTTC
NA,NA,TRBV30,TRBJ1-1,CAWRWGAEAFF,TGTGCCTGGAGGTGGGGAGCGGAAGCTTTCTTT
once,NA,TRBV7-9,TRBJ2-4,CASSFGQFKNIQYF,TGTGCCAGCAGCTTCGGACAGTTCAAAAACATTCAGTACTTC
NA,NA,TRBV6-5,TRBJ2-3,CASRSQGRGTDTQYF,TGTGCCAGCAGATCCCAGGGGAGGGGCACAGATACGCAGTATTTT
once,TRBD1,TRBV7-2,TRBJ1-2,CASSAGQENYGYTF,TGTGCCAGCAGCGCTGGACAGGAAAACTATGGCTACACCTTC
few,NA,TRBV28,TRBJ1-6,CASSLWRVGWKNSPLHF,TGTGCCAGCAGTTTATGGCGGGTGGGGTGGAAAAATTCACCCCTCCACTTT
NA,TRBD1,TRBV5-4,TRBJ1-6,CASSWTGGGNSPLHF,TGTGCCAGCAGCTGGACAGGGGGCGGGAATTCACCCCTCCACTTT
NA,NA,TRBV12-3/TRBV12-4,TRBJ1-2,CASSFDRGGYTF,TGTGCCAGCAGTTTTGACCGGGGTGGCTACACCTTC
NA,TRBD1,TRBV7-2,TRBJ2-7,CASSFDRGLNEQYF,TGTGCCAGCAGCTTCGACAGGGGGCTTAATGAGCAGTACTTC
NA,NA,TRBV9,TRBJ1-1,CASSNNAQGEAFF,TGTGCCAGCAGCAATAATGCCCAGGGGGAAGCTTTCTTT
NA,TRBD1,TRBV5-1,TRBJ1-3,CASSRGGDRASSGNTIYF,TGCGCCAGCAGCCGGGGAGGGGACAGGGCCAGCTCTGGAAACACCATATATTTT
NA,TRBD1,TRBV7-7,TRBJ2-2,CASSYDRENTGELFF,TGTGCCAGCAGCTATGACAGGGAGAACACCGGGGAGCTGTTTTTT
NA,NA,TRBV5-6,TRBJ1-1,CASSVYRPGSTEAFF,TGTGCCAGCAGCGTTTACAGACCGGGGAGCACTGAAGCTTTCTTT
NA,TRBD1,TRBV30,TRBJ2-1,CAWSEQGSSYNEQFF,TGTGCCTGGAGCGAACAGGGGAGCTCCTACAATGAGCAGTTCTTC
NA,TRBD1,TRBV13,TRBJ2-7,CASSVVGQGFYEQYF,TGTGCCAGCAGCGTAGTGGGACAGGGATTCTACGAGCAGTACTTC
once,NA,TRBV6-5,TRBJ2-3,CASSYGRARTDTQYF,TGTGCCAGCAGTTACGGGCGGGCACGCACAGATACGCAGTATTTT
NA,TRBD2,TRBV5-1,TRBJ2-2,CASSLPSGRASDTGELFF,TGCGCCAGCAGCTTGCCTAGCGGGAGGGCCTCGGACACCGGGGAGCTGTTTTTT
NA,NA,TRBV14,TRBJ1-4,CASSQDAGRSEKLFF,TGTGCCAGCAGCCAAGATGCAGGGAGGAGTGAAAAACTGTTTTTT
NA,TRBD1,TRBV28,TRBJ1-2,CASKSGAGGGYTF,TGTGCCAGCAAGTCCGGGGCAGGGGGTGGCTACACCTTC
NA,TRBD1,TRBV19,TRBJ2-2,CASSIGQGVGGELFF,TGTGCCAGTAGTATCGGACAGGGGGTAGGCGGGGAGCTGTTTTTT
NA,NA,TRBV9,TRBJ2-5,CASSPGVGTQETQYF,TGTGCCAGCAGCCCGGGAGTAGGTACCCAAGAGACCCAGTACTTC